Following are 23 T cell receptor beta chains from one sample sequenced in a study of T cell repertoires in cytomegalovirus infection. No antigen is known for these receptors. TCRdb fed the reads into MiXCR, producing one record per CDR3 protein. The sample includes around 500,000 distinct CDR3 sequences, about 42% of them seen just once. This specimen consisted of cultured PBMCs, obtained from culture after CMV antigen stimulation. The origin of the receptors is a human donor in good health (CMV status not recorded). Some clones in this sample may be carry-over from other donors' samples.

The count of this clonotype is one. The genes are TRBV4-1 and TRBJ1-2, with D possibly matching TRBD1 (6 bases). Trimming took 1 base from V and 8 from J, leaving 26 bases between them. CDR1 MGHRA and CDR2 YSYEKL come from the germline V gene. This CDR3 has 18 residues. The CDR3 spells CASSQVTPGDASEEGYTF. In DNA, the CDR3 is TGCGCCAGCAGCCAAGTAACGCCAGGGGACGCTTCGGAGGAGGGCTACACCTTC.

CDR3 loop: CASSKLAGVLTQYF. Here the CDR3 DNA reads TGTGCCAGCAGCAAGTTAGCGGGAGTGTTAACCCAGTACTTC. The V and J genes are TRBV11-2 and TRBJ2-5, with 9 bases that match TRBD2. The germline CDR1 and CDR2 sequences are SGHAT and FQNNGV. Unmatched junction bases numbered 9, after V lost 5 bases and J lost 8 bases. CDR3 length: 14 amino acids. Full variable domain (outside the CDR3, taken from reference TRBV11-2 and TRBJ2-5): EAGVAQSPRYKIIEKRQSVAFWCNPISGHATLYWYQQILGQGPKLLIQFQNNGVVDDSQLPKDRFSAERLKGVDSTLKIQPAKLEDSAVYLCASSKLAGVLTQYFGPGTRLLVL.

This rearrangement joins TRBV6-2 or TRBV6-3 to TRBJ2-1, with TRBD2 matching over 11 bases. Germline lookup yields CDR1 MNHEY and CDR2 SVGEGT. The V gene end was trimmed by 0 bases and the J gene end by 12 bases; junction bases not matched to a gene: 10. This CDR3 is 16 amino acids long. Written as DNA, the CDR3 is TGTGCCAGCAGTTACTCAGCCCTAGCGGGGGGCCCGTGGCAGTTCTTC. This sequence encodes CASSYSALAGGPWQFF.

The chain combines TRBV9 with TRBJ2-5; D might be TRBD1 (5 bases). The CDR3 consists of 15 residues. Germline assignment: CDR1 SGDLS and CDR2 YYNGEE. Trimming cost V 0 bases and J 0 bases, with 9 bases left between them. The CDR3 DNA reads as TGTGCCAGCAGCGTAGCACAGGAGTACCAAGAGACCCAGTACTTC. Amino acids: CASSVAQEYQETQYF.

This chain's CDR3 is CASGPWVGGSEDTQYF. DNA of the CDR3: TGTGCCAGCGGCCCGTGGGTGGGGGGATCAGAAGATACGCAGTATTTT. The V gene is TRBV7-9, the J gene TRBJ2-3; possibly TRBD2 for D (6 bases). Trimming stripped 8 bases from V and 5 bases from J, with 23 bases between. Germline values: CDR1 SEHNR, CDR2 FQNEAQ (reference sequence). The CDR3 runs to 16 residues.

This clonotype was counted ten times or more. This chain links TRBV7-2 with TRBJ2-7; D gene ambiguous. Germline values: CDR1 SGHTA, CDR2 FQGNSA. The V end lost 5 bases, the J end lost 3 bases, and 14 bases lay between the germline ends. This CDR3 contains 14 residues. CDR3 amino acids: CASSLGSINYEQYF. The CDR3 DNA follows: TGTGCCAGCAGCCTCGGGTCTATCAACTACGAGCAGTACTTC.

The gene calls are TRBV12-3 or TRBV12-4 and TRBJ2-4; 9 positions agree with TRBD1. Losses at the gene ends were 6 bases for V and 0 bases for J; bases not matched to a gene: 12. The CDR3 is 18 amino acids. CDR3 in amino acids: CASRIRDREGLAKNIQYF. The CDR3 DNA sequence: TGTGCCAGCAGGATCCGGGACAGGGAAGGGTTAGCCAAAAACATTCAGTACTTC.

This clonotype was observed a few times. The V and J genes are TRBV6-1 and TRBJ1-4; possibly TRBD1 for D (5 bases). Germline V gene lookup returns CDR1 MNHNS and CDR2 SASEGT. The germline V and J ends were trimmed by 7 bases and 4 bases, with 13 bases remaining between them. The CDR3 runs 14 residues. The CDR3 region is CASTPGRGNEKLFF. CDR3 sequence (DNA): TGTGCCAGCACCCCGGGGAGGGGTAATGAAAAACTGTTTTTT.

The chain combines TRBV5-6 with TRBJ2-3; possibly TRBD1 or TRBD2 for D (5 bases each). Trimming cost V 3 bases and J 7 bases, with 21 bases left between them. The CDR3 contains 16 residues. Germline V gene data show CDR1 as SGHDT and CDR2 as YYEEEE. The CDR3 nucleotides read TGTGCCAGCAGCTCAAATATAAGGGACGGCCGGAATACGCAGTATTTT. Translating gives CASSSNIRDGRNTQYF.

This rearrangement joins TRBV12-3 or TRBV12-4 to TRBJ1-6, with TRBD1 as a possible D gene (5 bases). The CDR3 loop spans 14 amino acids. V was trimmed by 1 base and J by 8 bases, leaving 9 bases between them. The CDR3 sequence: CASSLVGGDSPLHF. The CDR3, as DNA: TGTGCCAGCAGTTTAGTCGGGGGTGATTCACCCCTCCACTTT.

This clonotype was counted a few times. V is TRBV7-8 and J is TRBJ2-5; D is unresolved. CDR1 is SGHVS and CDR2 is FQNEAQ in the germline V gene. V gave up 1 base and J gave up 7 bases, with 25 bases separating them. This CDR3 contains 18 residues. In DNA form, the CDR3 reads TGTGCCAGCAGCTTAGTACGATCGAGGACCCCACCCCCGCGGACCCAGTACTTC. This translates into CASSLVRSRTPPPRTQYF. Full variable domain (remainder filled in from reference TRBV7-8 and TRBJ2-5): GAGVSQSPRYKVAKRGQDVALRCDPISGHVSLFWYQQALGQGPEFLTYFQNEAQLDKSGLPSDRFFAERPEGSVSTLKIQRTQQEDSAVYLCASSLVRSRTPPPRTQYFGPGTRLLVL.

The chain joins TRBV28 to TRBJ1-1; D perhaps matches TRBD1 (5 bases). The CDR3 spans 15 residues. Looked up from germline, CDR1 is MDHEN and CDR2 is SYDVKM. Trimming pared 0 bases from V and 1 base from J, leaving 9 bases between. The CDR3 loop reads CASSLWRGKNTEAFF. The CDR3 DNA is TGTGCCAGCAGTTTATGGAGGGGAAAGAACACTGAAGCTTTCTTT.

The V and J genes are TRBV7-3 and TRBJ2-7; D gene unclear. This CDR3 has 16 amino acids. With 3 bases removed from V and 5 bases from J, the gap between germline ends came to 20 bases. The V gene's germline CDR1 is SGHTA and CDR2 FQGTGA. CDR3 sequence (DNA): TGTGCCAGCAGCTTTGGTATTACTACCACAAGGGACGAGCAGTACTTC. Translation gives CASSFGITTTRDEQYF.

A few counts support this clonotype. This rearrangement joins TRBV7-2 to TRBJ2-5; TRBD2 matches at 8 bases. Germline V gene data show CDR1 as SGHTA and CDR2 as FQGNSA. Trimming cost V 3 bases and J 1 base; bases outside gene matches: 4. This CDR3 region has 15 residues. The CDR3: CASSFAAGVQETQYF. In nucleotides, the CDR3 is TGTGCCAGCAGCTTTGCAGCGGGGGTCCAAGAGACCCAGTACTTC.

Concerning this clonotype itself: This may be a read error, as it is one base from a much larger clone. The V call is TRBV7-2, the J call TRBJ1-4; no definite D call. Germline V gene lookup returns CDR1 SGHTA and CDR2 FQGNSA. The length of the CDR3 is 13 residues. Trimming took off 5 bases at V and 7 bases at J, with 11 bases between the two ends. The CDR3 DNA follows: TGTGCCAGCAGCCCCGACAAGGTTGAAAAACTGTTTTTT. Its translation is CASSPDKVEKLFF.

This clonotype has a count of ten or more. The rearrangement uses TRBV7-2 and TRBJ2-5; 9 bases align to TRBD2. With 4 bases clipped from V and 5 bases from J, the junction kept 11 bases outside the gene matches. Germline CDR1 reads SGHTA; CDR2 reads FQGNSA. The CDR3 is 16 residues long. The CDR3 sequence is CASSSPGTSSRETQYF. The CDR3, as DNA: TGTGCCAGCAGCTCCCCCGGGACTAGCAGTAGGGAGACCCAGTACTTC.

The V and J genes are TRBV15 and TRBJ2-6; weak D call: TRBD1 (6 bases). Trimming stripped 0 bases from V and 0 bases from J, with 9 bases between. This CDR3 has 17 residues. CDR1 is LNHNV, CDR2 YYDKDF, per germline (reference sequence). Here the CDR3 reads CATSRERGSSGANVLTF. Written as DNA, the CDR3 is TGTGCCACCAGCAGAGAAAGGGGGAGCTCTGGGGCCAACGTCCTGACTTTC.

The CDR3 here is CASSPSGTALNEQFF. In nucleotides, the CDR3 is TGTGCCAGCTCACCTTCCGGGACAGCACTTAATGAGCAGTTCTTC. The chain has TRBV18 and TRBJ2-1; 7 nucleotides agree with TRBD1. J was trimmed by 7 bases and V by 3 bases; bases with no gene match: 9. This CDR3 contains 15 residues. Germline V gene data show CDR1 as KGHSH and CDR2 as LQKENI.

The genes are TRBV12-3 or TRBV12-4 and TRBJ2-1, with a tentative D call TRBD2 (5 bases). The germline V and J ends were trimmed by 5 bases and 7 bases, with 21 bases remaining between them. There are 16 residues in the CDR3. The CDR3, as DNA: TGTGCCAGCAGTACCTGGACTGGACGAGGATTTAATGAGCAGTTCTTC. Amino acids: CASSTWTGRGFNEQFF.

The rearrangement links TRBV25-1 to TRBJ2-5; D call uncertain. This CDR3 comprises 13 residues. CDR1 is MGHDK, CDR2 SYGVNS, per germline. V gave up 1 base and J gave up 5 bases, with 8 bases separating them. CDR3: CASSESVRETQYF. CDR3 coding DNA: TGTGCCAGCAGTGAATCAGTACGGGAGACCCAGTACTTC.

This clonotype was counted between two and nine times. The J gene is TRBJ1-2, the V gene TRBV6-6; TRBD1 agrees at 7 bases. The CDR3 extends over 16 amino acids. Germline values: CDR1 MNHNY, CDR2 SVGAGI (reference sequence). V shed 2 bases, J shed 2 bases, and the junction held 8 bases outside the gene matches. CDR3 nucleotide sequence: TGTGCCAGCAGTTACGGAAGCACAGGGGCGAACTATGGCTACACCTTC. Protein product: CASSYGSTGANYGYTF.

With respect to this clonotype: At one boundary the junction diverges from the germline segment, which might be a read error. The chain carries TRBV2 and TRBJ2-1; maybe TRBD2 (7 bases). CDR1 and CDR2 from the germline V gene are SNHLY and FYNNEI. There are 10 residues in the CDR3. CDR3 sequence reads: CASSVGGGQF. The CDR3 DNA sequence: TGTGCCAGCAGTGTGGGCGGGGGCCAATTC. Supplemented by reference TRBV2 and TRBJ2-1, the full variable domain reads EPEVTQTPSHQVTQMGQEVILRCVPISNHLYFYWYRQILGQKVEFLVSFYNNEISEKSEIFDDQFSVERPDGSNFTLKIRSTKLEDSAMYFCASSVGGGQFGPGTRLTVL.

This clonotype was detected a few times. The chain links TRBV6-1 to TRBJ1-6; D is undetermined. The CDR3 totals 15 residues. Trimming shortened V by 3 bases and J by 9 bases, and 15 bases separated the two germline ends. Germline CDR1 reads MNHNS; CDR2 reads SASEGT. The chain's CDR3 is CASSETLYTISPLHF. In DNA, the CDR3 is TGTGCCAGCAGTGAGACACTATACACAATTTCACCCCTCCACTTT.